The 28 T cell receptor beta chains below were found in one sample sequenced in a study of T cells in Graves' hyperthyroidism and ophthalmopathy. The investigators amplified TCR beta CDR3 regions from RNA transcripts. Primed by the HTBI set, a first-round RT-PCR was run on the TCR CDR3. TCRdb ran MiXCR on the multiplex PCR reads and lists one entry per CDR3 protein. The table lists 300,000 to 450,000 distinct CDR3 sequences, about 14% of them singletons. The sequencing input was blood. The receptor source for this set is a woman aged 30 to 39 with Graves' ophthalmopathy.

At least ten counts were recorded for this clonotype. This sequence joins TRBV11-2 and TRBJ1-5, with TRBD1 matching 11 bases. The CDR3 runs 14 residues. Germline values: CDR1 SGHAT, CDR2 FQNNGV. Unmatched junction bases numbered 0, after V lost 4 bases and J lost 4 bases. CDR3 sequence (DNA): TGTGCCAGCAGCTGGGACAGGGGGAATCAGCCCCAGCATTTT. The encoded protein is CASSWDRGNQPQHF.

This sequence joins TRBV6-1 and TRBJ1-6, with D perhaps TRBD1 (6 bases). Trimming took 8 bases from V and 0 from J, leaving 17 bases between them. CDR3 length equals 17 residues. CDR1 is MNHNS and CDR2 is SASEGT in the germline V gene. The CDR3 here is CASRHRTVSSYNSPLHF. The CDR3, as DNA: TGTGCCAGCCGCCACCGGACAGTCAGCTCCTATAATTCACCCCTCCACTTT.

Worth noting for this clonotype: A read error may explain this, as a much larger clone is one base away. This chain links TRBV5-6 with TRBJ2-7, with 7 positions matching TRBD1. This CDR3 contains 14 residues. CDR1 and CDR2 (germline): SGHDT, YYEEEE. J was trimmed by 5 bases and V by 7 bases; bases with no gene match: 12. The CDR3 sequence is CASEQGQETHEQYF. As DNA, the CDR3 is TGTGCCAGCGAACAAGGACAGGAAACCCACGAGCAGTACTTC.

Points on this clonotype: A clone one base away is much larger, so this may be a read error. J is TRBJ2-3 and V is TRBV10-3; the D gene is possibly TRBD1 (6 bases). CDR3 length equals 15 residues. CDR1 and CDR2 from the germline V gene are ENHRY and SYGVKD. The CDR3 region has the DNA TGTGCCATGAGGAAACAGGGAAAAAACACAGATACGAAGTATTTT. Translating it yields CAMRKQGKNTDTKYF.

This clonotype was detected many times. The rearrangement uses TRBV20-1 and TRBJ1-5, with a weak D call TRBD1 (5 bases). Looked up from germline, CDR1 is DFQATT and CDR2 is SNEGSKA (reference sequence). CDR3 size: 14 residues. Between the trimmed V and J ends, which lost 3 bases and 3 bases, there was a span of 12 bases. This chain's CDR3 is CSARSQAFNQPQHF. CDR3 DNA: TGCAGTGCTAGGTCACAGGCGTTCAATCAGCCCCAGCATTTT.

This clonotype was seen ten or more times. The CDR3 loop is CASSLAGTGTLGYTF. As DNA, the CDR3 is TGTGCCAGCAGCTTAGCGGGGACAGGGACGTTGGGCTACACCTTC. V usage is TRBV7-2 and J usage is TRBJ1-2, with 9 positions matching TRBD1. CDR1 and CDR2 from the germline V gene are SGHTA and FQGNSA. The length of the CDR3 is 15 residues. The junction had 7 bases not matched to a gene; V was cut back by 0 bases and J by 8 bases.

This clonotype was counted ten times or more. This rearrangement joins TRBV28 to TRBJ1-1; D is unresolved. Germline-derived CDR1 and CDR2 are MDHEN and SYDVKM. V lost 8 bases and J lost 4, with 14 bases in between. The CDR3 totals 13 residues. The CDR3 nucleotides are TGTGCCAGCCGGGGTTTAGGGATCACTGAAGCTTTCTTT. This translates into CASRGLGITEAFF.

This clonotype was found many times. This chain links TRBV27 with TRBJ2-1, with 8 positions matching TRBD2. Germline trimming cut 4 bases from V and 8 bases from J; bases unmatched to any gene: 7. This CDR3 comprises 14 residues. Looked up from germline, CDR1 is MNHEY and CDR2 is SMNVEV (reference sequence). The CDR3 spells CASSSGIGGDEQFF. Written as DNA, the CDR3 is TGTGCCAGCAGTTCAGGCATCGGGGGGGATGAGCAGTTCTTC.

This clonotype was seen ten or more times. J is TRBJ1-2 and V is TRBV6-1; TRBD1 matches at 7 bases. The length of the CDR3 is 11 residues. Germline-derived CDR1 and CDR2 are MNHNS and SASEGT. V trimming: 7 bases; J trimming: 8 bases; junction bases outside the gene matches: 4. CDR3 DNA sequence: TGTGCCAGCACTCAGGGGGGAGGCTACACCTTC. Protein product: CASTQGGGYTF.

This clonotype has at least ten counts. V usage is TRBV6-6 and J usage is TRBJ1-2, with 8 bases that match TRBD1. The CDR3 covers 14 residues. Germline lookup yields CDR1 MNHNY and CDR2 SVGAGI (reference sequence). Unmatched junction bases numbered 7, after V lost 2 bases and J lost 8 bases. The CDR3 nucleotides are TGTGCCAGCAGTTACGGGCAGGGGGCGACCGGCTACACCTTC. This gives the protein CASSYGQGATGYTF.

This clonotype was seen repeatedly, ten times or more. The chain joins TRBV20-1 to TRBJ2-3, with TRBD2 identical over 10 bases. J was trimmed by 0 bases and V by 5 bases; bases with no gene match: 14. The CDR3 is made up of 18 amino acids. CDR1 is DFQATT and CDR2 is SNEGSKA in the germline V gene (reference sequence). Here the CDR3 reads CSARRTSSGGYSTDTQYF. In DNA, the CDR3 is TGCAGTGCTCGAAGGACCTCTAGCGGGGGATATAGCACAGATACGCAGTATTTT.

This clonotype was detected ten times or more. V gene TRBV27 combines with J gene TRBJ1-6; D is unclear. This CDR3 comprises 14 residues. The V and J ends lost 3 bases and 7 bases respectively, with 10 bases between them. Germline values: CDR1 MNHEY, CDR2 SMNVEV (reference sequence). CDR3 residues: CASSFRATNSPLHF. The CDR3 region has the DNA TGTGCCAGCAGTTTTAGGGCTACAAATTCACCCCTCCACTTT.

This clonotype appeared a single time. This may come from a read error, since a much larger clone is one base off. The chain couples TRBV20-1 to TRBJ1-2, with D maybe TRBD1 (5 bases). There are 15 residues in the CDR3. Germline CDR1 is DFQATT and CDR2 is SNEGSKA (reference sequence). DNA of the CDR3: TGCAGTGCTAAGCCGAGGGGCTTCCCTAACTATGGCTGCACCTTC. As protein: CSAKPRGFPNYGCTF.

This clonotype was detected many times. This sequence joins TRBV14 and TRBJ1-1; no clear D gene. CDR1 is SGHDN, CDR2 FVKESK, per germline. This CDR3 is built from 15 residues. V was cut by 6 bases and J by 2 bases, with 16 bases left in between. The CDR3 bases are TGTGCCAGCAGTCCTTTCGGGCAGCCCAACACTGAAGCTTTCTTT. Residues: CASSPFGQPNTEAFF.

This clonotype was detected ten times or more. V gene TRBV6-1 combines with J gene TRBJ1-1; D is ambiguous. CDR1 and CDR2 (germline): MNHNS, SASEGT. Trimming took off 7 bases at V and 3 bases at J, with 15 bases between the two ends. The CDR3 runs to 14 residues. As DNA, the CDR3 is TGTGCCAGCAAGACCGGAGGGTCCCACACTGAAGCTTTCTTT. Its translation is CASKTGGSHTEAFF.

This clonotype turned up a few times. The chain uses TRBV7-8 and TRBJ2-6; 8 nucleotides agree with TRBD1. Losses at the gene ends were 5 bases for V and 4 bases for J; bases not matched to a gene: 13. Germline lookup yields CDR1 SGHVS and CDR2 FQNEAQ. The CDR3 contains 18 residues. CDR3 in DNA: TGTGCCAGCAGCATACGACCCAGGACAGGGACAGGGGCCAACGTCCTGACTTTC. Amino acids: CASSIRPRTGTGANVLTF. The entire variable domain, with the rest obtained from reference TRBV7-8 and TRBJ2-6, is as follows: GAGVSQSPRYKVAKRGQDVALRCDPISGHVSLFWYQQALGQGPEFLTYFQNEAQLDKSGLPSDRFFAERPEGSVSTLKIQRTQQEDSAVYLCASSIRPRTGTGANVLTFGAGSRLTVL.

The V gene is TRBV20-1, the J gene TRBJ1-5, with 8 positions matching TRBD1. Germline V gives CDR1 DFQATT, CDR2 SNEGSKA (reference sequence). CDR3 size: 12 residues. The junction had 4 bases not matched to a gene; V was cut back by 5 bases and J by 7 bases. The CDR3 sequence: CSAGQGGQPQHF. The DNA of the CDR3 is TGCAGTGCTGGACAGGGCGGGCAGCCCCAGCATTTT.

The chain has TRBV19 and TRBJ1-2; 11 nucleotides agree with TRBD1. This CDR3 comprises 14 residues. Looked up from germline, CDR1 is LNHDA and CDR2 is SQIVND (reference sequence). Trimming at V came to 8 bases and at J to 2 bases, leaving 4 bases not matched to a gene. The CDR3 reads CASARTGGNYGYTF. CDR3 nucleotide sequence: TGTGCCAGTGCCCGGACAGGGGGCAACTATGGCTACACCTTC.

This clonotype has only a few counts. The CDR3 is CSASWSGTDYEQYF. Here the CDR3 DNA reads TGCAGTGCTAGCTGGTCCGGGACAGACTACGAGCAGTACTTC. This chain uses TRBV20-1 with TRBJ2-7; TRBD1 agrees at 7 bases. J was trimmed by 3 bases and V by 3 bases; bases with no gene match: 8. Germline V gene sequence: CDR1 DFQATT, CDR2 SNEGSKA (reference sequence). This CDR3 contains 14 residues.

This clonotype was seen repeatedly, ten times or more. The chain is built from TRBV15 and TRBJ2-5; possibly TRBD1 or TRBD2 for D (5 bases each). CDR3 length: 14 amino acids. Trimming pared 0 bases from V and 5 bases from J, leaving 10 bases between. Germline loops: CDR1 LNHNV, CDR2 YYDKDF (reference sequence). The CDR3 region is CATSRDRGRETQYF. The DNA for the CDR3 is TGTGCCACCAGCAGAGATCGGGGCAGGGAGACCCAGTACTTC.

This clonotype has at least ten counts. Relative to the germline gene, one junction end is altered; a read error may explain this. The rearrangement joins TRBV7-7 to TRBJ2-3; TRBD2 matches at 7 bases. The CDR3 has 16 amino acids. Germline CDR1 and CDR2: SSHAT and FNYEAQ (reference sequence). The CDR3 loop is CASSLAYGTTQDTQYF. CDR3 bases: TGTGCTAGCAGCTTGGCGTACGGGACTACTCAGGATACGCAGTATTTT.

This clonotype was seen ten or more times. This rearrangement joins TRBV5-1 to TRBJ2-7; 7 nucleotides match TRBD1. Germline V gene lookup returns CDR1 SGHRS and CDR2 YFSETQ. Trimming at V came to 5 bases and at J to 1 base, leaving 6 bases not matched to a gene. The CDR3 spans 14 residues. CDR3 amino acids: CASRSGTASYEQYF. The CDR3 bases are TGCGCCAGCAGATCCGGGACAGCTTCCTACGAGCAGTACTTC.

Concerning this clonotype: This may be a read error, as it is one base from a much larger clone. This chain joins TRBV7-6 and TRBJ2-7; D is possibly TRBD2 (6 bases). CDR1 SGHVS and CDR2 FNYEAQ come from the germline V gene. The CDR3 is made up of 16 amino acids. Here the CDR3 reads CASSLGLRGLDYGQYF. CDR3 DNA sequence: TGTGCCAGCAGCTTAGGTCTAAGGGGTCTGGACTACGGGCAGTACTTC.

There are many counts of this clonotype. The chain joins TRBV2 to TRBJ2-1; TRBD2 agrees at 10 bases. Germline V gives CDR1 SNHLY, CDR2 FYNNEI. V was pared by 7 bases and J by 9 bases, with 9 bases of the junction left unmatched. This CDR3 region has 14 residues. This chain's CDR3 is CASKGERGGFEQFF. CDR3 DNA: TGTGCCAGCAAAGGGGAGCGGGGGGGCTTTGAGCAGTTCTTC.

This clonotype appeared a few times. The chain has TRBV5-8 and TRBJ2-3; D call uncertain. V lost 0 bases to trimming and J lost 5 bases, with 7 bases between them. Germline V gene lookup returns CDR1 SGHTS and CDR2 YDEGEE. CDR3 size: 13 residues. CDR3 sequence: CASSLAPIDTQYF. CDR3 bases: TGTGCCAGCAGCTTGGCTCCCATAGATACGCAGTATTTT.

This clonotype was detected ten times or more. This chain connects TRBV2 to TRBJ1-2; D gene unclear. Between the trimmed V and J ends, which lost 0 bases and 6 bases, there was a span of 11 bases. CDR3 length: 14 amino acids. The germline gives CDR1 SNHLY, CDR2 FYNNEI. CDR3 sequence (DNA): TGTGCCAGCAGTGAAGCGCTTCCGGTAGATGGCTACACCTTC. This gives the protein CASSEALPVDGYTF.

The table lists this clonotype with a few counts. The gene calls are TRBV19 and TRBJ2-2; perhaps TRBD2 as D (5 bases). CDR3 length equals 12 residues. Trimming cost V 4 bases and J 8 bases, with 8 bases left between them. Germline loops: CDR1 LNHDA, CDR2 SQIVND (reference sequence). CDR3 sequence (DNA): TGTGCCAGTAGTACGAGGGCGGGGGAGCTGTTTTTT. This codes for CASSTRAGELFF.

Many counts were recorded for this clonotype. The chain has TRBV7-2 and TRBJ2-7; tentative D call: TRBD2 (6 bases). This CDR3 is built from 15 residues. CDR1 and CDR2 from the germline V gene are SGHTA and FQGNSA. Trimming removed 1 base at V and 4 bases at J, with 14 bases between. The CDR3 reads CASSLGGAGRYEQYF. The DNA for the CDR3 is TGTGCCAGCAGCTTAGGAGGGGCCGGGAGATACGAGCAGTACTTC.